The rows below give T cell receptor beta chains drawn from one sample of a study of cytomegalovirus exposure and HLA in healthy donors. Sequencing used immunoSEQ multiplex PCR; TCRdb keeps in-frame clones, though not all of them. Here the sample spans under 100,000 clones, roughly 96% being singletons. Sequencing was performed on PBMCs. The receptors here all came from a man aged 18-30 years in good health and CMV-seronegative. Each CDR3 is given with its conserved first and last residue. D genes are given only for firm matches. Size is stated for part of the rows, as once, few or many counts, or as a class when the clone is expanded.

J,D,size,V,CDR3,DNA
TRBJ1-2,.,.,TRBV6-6,CASSPLAYGYTF,TGTGCCAGCAGCCCCCTCGCGTATGGCTACACCTTC
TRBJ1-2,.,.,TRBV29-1,CSARVGDYYGYTF,TGCAGCGCCCGGGTCGGGGATTACTATGGCTACACCTTC
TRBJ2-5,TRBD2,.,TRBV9,CASSVGGGVQETQYF,TGTGCCAGCAGCGTAGGGGGGGGTGTACAAGAGACCCAGTACTTC
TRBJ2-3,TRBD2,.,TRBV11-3,CASSRSGAGEFRDTQYF,TGTGCCAGCAGCCGAAGTGGAGCGGGAGAGTTTAGAGATACGCAGTATTTT
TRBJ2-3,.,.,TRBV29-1,CSVAKDWRPTDTQYF,TGCAGCGTTGCAAAAGATTGGAGACCGACAGATACGCAGTATTTT
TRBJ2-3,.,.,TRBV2,CASSENGEWADTQYF,TGTGCCAGCAGTGAAAACGGGGAGTGGGCAGATACGCAGTATTTT
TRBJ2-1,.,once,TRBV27,CASSPLGLGKIHNEQFF,TGTGCCAGCAGTCCACTGGGGCTAGGTAAGATTCACAATGAGCAGTTCTTC
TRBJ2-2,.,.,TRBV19,CASSILQAINTGELFF,TGTGCCAGTAGTATTCTGCAGGCGATCAACACCGGGGAGCTGTTTTTT
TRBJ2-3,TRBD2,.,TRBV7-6,CASSLVGGRGADTQYF,TGTGCCAGCAGCTTGGTTGGCGGGAGAGGGGCAGATACGCAGTATTTT
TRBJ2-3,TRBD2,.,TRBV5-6,CASSLSGELAGVRDTQYF,TGTGCCAGCAGCCTATCGGGAGAGCTAGCGGGAGTTAGAGATACGCAGTATTTT
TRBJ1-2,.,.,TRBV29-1,CSVSHTGGYTF,TGCAGCGTCTCGCATACGGGTGGCTACACCTTC
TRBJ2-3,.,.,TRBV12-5,CASGLLGVADTQYF,TGTGCTAGTGGTCTGCTTGGAGTAGCAGATACGCAGTATTTT
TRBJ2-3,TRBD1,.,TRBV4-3,CASSPTGGTDTQYF,TGCGCCAGCAGCCCGACAGGGGGAACAGATACGCAGTATTTT
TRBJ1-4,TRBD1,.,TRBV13,CASSPGTGLGKKLFF,TGTGCCAGCAGCCCCGGGACAGGTCTCGGGAAAAAACTGTTTTTT
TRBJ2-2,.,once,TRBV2,CASRADNAGELFF,TGTGCCAGCAGGGCAGACAATGCCGGGGAGCTGTTTTTT
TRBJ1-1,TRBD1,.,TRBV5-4,CASTDDRNHRGAEAFF,TGTGCCAGCACAGATGACCGGAATCACAGGGGCGCTGAAGCTTTCTTT
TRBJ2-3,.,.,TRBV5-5,CASSITGASTDTQYF,TGTGCCAGCAGCATCACAGGAGCTAGCACAGATACGCAGTATTTT
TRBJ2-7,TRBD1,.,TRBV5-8,CASSSSGQGWPYEQYF,TGTGCCAGCAGCTCCTCGGGACAGGGTTGGCCCTACGAGCAGTACTTC
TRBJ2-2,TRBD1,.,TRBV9,CASSGFGQGGELFF,TGTGCCAGCAGCGGATTCGGACAGGGCGGGGAGCTGTTTTTT
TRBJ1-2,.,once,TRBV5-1,CASSSGPRRGYGYTF,TGCGCCAGCAGCTCCGGTCCGAGGCGGGGCTATGGCTACACCTTC
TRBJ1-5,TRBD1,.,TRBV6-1,CASSEKGGHQPQHF,TGTGCCAGCAGTGAAAAAGGGGGCCACCAGCCCCAGCATTTT
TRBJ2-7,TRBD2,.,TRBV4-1,CASSQGWREDSREQYF,TGCGCCAGCAGCCAAGGTTGGCGGGAGGATTCGCGCGAGCAGTACTTC
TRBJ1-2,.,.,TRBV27,CASSLNRRESSYTF,TGTGCCAGCAGTTTAAATAGGCGGGAATCGAGCTACACCTTC
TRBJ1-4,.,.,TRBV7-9,CASSLVLGQGTPTNEKLFF,TGTGCCAGCAGCTTAGTTTTGGGGCAGGGGACCCCAACTAATGAAAAACTGTTTTTT